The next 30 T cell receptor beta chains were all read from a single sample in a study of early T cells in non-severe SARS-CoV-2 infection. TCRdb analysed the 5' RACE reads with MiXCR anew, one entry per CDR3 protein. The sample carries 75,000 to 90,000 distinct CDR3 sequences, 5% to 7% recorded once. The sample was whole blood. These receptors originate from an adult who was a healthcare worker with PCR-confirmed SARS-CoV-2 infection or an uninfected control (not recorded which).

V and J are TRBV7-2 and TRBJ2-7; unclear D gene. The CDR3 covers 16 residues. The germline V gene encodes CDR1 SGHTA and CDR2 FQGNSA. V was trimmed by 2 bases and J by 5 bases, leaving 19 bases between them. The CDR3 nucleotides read TGTGCCAGCAGCTTAAAAGCCCAGACTTGGGCACACGAGCAGTACTTC. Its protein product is CASSLKAQTWAHEQYF.

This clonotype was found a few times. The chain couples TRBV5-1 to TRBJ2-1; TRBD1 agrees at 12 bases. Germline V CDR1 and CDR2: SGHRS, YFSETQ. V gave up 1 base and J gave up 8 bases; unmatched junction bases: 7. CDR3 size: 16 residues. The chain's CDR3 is CASSLRGQGAMYEQFF. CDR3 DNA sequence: TGCGCCAGCAGCTTGAGGGGACAGGGGGCGATGTATGAGCAGTTCTTC.

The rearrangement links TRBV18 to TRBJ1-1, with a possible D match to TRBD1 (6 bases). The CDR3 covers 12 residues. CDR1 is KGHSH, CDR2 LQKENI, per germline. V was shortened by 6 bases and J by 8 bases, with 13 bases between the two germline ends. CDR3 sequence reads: CASSYTGSEAFF. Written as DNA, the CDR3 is TGTGCCAGCTCGTACACAGGGTCCGAAGCTTTCTTT. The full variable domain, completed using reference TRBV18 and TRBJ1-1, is NAGVMQNPRHLVRRRGQEARLRCSPMKGHSHVYWYRQLPEEGLKFMVYLQKENIIDESGMPKERFSAEFPKEGPSILRIQQVVRGDSAAYFCASSYTGSEAFFGQGTRLTVV.

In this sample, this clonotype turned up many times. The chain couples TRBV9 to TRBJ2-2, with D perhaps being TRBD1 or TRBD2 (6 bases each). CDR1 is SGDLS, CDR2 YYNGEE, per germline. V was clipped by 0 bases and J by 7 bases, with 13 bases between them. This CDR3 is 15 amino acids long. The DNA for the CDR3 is TGTGCCAGCAGCGTAGCCTGGGGGGCAAGCGGGGAGCTGTTTTTT. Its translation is CASSVAWGASGELFF.

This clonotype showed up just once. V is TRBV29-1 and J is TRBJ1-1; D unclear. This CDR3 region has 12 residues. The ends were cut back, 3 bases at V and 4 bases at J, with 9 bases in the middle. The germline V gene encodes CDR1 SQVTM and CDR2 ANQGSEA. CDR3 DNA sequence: TGCAGCGTTGACAACGGCGGCACTGAAGCTTTCTTT. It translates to CSVDNGGTEAFF.

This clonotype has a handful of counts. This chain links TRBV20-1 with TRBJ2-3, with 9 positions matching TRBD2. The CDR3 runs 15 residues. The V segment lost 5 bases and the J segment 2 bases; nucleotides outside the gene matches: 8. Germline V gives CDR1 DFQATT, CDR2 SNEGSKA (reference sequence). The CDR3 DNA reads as TGCAGTGCTCTGACTAGCGGACCGTACACAGATACGCAGTATTTT. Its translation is CSALTSGPYTDTQYF.

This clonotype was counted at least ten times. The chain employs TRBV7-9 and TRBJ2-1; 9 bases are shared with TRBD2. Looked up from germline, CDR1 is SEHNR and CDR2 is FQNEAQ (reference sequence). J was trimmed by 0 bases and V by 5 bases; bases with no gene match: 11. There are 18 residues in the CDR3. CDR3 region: CASSGVSREGGSYNEQFF. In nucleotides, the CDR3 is TGTGCCAGCAGCGGAGTCTCGCGGGAGGGCGGCTCCTACAATGAGCAGTTCTTC.

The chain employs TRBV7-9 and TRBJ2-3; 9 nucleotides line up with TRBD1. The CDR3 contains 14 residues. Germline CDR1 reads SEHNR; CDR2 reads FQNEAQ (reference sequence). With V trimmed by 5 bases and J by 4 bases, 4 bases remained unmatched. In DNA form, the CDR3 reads TGTGCCAGCAGCGCTGGGACAGGGCCAGATACGCAGTATTTT. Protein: CASSAGTGPDTQYF. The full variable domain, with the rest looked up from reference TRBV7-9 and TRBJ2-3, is DTGVSQNPRHKITKRGQNVTFRCDPISEHNRLYWYRQTLGQGPEFLTYFQNEAQLEKSRLLSDRFSAERPKGSFSTLEIQRTEQGDSAMYLCASSAGTGPDTQYFGPGTRLTVL.

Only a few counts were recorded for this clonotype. The CDR3 spells CATRTQAYNEQFF. CDR3 sequence (DNA): TGTGCCACCAGGACCCAGGCTTACAATGAGCAGTTCTTC. The V gene is TRBV6-1, the J gene TRBJ2-1; D ambiguous. Trimming removed 10 bases from V and 4 bases from J, with 14 bases in between. The CDR3 length is 13 residues. Germline V gene data show CDR1 as MNHNS and CDR2 as SASEGT.

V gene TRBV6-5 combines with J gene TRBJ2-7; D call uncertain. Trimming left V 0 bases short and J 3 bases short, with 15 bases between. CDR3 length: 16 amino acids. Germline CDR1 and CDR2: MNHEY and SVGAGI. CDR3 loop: CASSYSTVMPDYEQYF. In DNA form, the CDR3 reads TGTGCCAGCAGTTACTCGACGGTAATGCCAGACTACGAGCAGTACTTC.

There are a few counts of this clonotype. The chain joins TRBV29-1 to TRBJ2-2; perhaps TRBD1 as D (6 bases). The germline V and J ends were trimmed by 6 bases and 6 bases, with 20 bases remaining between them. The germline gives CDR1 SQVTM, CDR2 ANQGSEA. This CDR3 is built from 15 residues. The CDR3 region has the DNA TGCAGCGTCTCTATGGGGGCAGGACCGGCCGGGGAGCTGTTTTTT. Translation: CSVSMGAGPAGELFF.

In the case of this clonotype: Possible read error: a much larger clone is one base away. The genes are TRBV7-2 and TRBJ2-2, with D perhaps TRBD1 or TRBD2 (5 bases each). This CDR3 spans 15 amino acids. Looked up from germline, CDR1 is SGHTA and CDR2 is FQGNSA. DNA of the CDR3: TGTGCCAGCAGCCGAACAGGAGCGAGCACCGGGGAGCTGTCTTTT. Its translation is CASSRTGASTGELSF.

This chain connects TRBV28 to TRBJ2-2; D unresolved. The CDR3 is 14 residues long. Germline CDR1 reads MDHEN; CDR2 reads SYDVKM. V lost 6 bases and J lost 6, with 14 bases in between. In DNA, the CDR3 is TGTGCCAGCAGATCGGGTCCACGGGCCGGGGAGCTGTTTTTT. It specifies CASRSGPRAGELFF. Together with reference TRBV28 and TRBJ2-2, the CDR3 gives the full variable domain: DVKVTQSSRYLVKRTGEKVFLECVQDMDHENMFWYRQDPGLGLRLIYFSYDVKMKEKGDIPEGYSVSREKKERFSLILESASTNQTSMYLCASRSGPRAGELFFGEGSRLTVL.

This CDR3 reads CASSLSGVEQFF. For the CDR3, the DNA is TGTGCCAGCAGCTTATCCGGGGTTGAGCAGTTCTTC. This sequence joins TRBV11-2 and TRBJ2-1; D is perhaps TRBD2 (5 bases). The length of the CDR3 is 12 residues. CDR1 is SGHAT, CDR2 FQNNGV, per germline. V was trimmed by 2 bases and J by 9 bases, leaving 8 bases between them.

The CDR3 loop is CASSQDVGDTRYGYTF. CDR3 nucleotides: TGTGCCAGCAGCCAAGATGTAGGAGACACCCGATATGGCTACACCTTC. The chain employs TRBV14 and TRBJ1-2; D not certain. The germline V gene has CDR1 SGHDN and CDR2 FVKESK. V lost 0 bases to trimming and J lost 5 bases, with 16 bases between them. This CDR3 spans 16 amino acids. The full variable domain, completed using reference TRBV14 and TRBJ1-2, is EAGVTQFPSHSVIEKGQTVTLRCDPISGHDNLYWYRRVMGKEIKFLLHFVKESKQDESGMPNNRFLAERTGGTYSTLKVQPAELEDSGVYFCASSQDVGDTRYGYTFGSGTRLTVV.

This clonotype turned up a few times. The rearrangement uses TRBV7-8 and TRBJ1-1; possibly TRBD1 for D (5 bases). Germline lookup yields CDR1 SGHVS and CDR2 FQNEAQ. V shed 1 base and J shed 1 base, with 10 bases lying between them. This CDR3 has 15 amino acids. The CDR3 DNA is TGTGCCAGCAGCTTAGGACAGATATCGAACACTGAAGCTTTCTTT. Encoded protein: CASSLGQISNTEAFF.

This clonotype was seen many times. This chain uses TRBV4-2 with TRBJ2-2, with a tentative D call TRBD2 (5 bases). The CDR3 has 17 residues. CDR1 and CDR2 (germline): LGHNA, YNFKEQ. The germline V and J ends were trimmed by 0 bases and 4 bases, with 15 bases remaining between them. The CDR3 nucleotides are TGTGCCAGCAGCCAAGATGTTACGGGGATCGGCACCGGGGAGCTGTTTTTT. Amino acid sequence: CASSQDVTGIGTGELFF.

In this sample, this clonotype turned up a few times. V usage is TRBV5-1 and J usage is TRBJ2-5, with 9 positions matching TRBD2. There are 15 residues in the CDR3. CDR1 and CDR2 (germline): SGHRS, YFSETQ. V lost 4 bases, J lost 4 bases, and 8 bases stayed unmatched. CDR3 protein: CASSPSRGGRETQYF. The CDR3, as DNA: TGCGCCAGCAGCCCTTCGCGGGGGGGCCGAGAGACCCAGTACTTC.

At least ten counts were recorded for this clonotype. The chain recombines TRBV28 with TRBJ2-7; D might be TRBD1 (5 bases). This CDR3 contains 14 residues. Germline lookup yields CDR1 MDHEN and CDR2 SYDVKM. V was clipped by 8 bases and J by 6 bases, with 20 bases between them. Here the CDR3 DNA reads TGTGCCAGCTCCACCCCGGCGCAGGGCGGCGAGCAGTACTTC. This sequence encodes CASSTPAQGGEQYF.

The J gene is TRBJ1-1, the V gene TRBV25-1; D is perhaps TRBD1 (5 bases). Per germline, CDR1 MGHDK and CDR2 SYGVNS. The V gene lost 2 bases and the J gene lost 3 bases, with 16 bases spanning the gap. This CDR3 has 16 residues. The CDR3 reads CASSEGSRGRYTEAFF. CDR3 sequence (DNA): TGTGCCAGCAGTGAAGGATCTAGGGGACGCTACACTGAAGCTTTCTTT.

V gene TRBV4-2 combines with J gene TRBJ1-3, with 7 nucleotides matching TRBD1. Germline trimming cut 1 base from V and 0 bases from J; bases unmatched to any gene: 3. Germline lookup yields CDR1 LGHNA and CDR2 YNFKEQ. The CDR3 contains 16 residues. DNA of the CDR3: TGTGCCAGCAGCCAAGGGACAGGTCTCTCTGGAAACACCATATATTTT. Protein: CASSQGTGLSGNTIYF.

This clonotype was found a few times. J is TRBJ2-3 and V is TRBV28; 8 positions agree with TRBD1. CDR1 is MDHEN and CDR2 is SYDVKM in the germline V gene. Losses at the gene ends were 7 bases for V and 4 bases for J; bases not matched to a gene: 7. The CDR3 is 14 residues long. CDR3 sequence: CASKQGAFSDTQYF. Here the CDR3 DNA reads TGTGCCAGCAAGCAGGGGGCGTTTTCAGATACGCAGTATTTT.

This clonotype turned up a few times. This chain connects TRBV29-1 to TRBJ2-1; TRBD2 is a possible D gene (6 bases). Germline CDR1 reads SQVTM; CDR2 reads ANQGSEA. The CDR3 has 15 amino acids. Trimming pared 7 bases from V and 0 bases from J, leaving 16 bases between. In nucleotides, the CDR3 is TGCAGCGCGCTAATACCGGGACTCTCCTACAATGAGCAGTTCTTC. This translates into CSALIPGLSYNEQFF.

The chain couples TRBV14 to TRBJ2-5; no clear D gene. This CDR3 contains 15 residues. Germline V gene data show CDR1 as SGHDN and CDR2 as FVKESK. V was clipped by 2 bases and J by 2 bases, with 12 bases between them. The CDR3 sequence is CASSQLQWGQETQYF. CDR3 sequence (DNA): TGTGCCAGCAGCCAACTCCAATGGGGACAAGAGACCCAGTACTTC.

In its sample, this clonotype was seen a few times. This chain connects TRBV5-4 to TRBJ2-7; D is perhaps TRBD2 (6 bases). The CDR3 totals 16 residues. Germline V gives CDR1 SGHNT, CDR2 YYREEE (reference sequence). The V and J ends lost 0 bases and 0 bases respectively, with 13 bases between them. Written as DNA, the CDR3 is TGTGCCAGCAGCTTGGGCGGGACCAAAAGCTCCTACGAGCAGTACTTC. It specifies CASSLGGTKSSYEQYF. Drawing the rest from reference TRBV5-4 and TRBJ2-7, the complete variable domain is ETGVTQSPTHLIKTRGQQVTLRCSSQSGHNTVSWYQQALGQGPQFIFQYYREEENGRGNFPPRFSGLQFPNYSSELNVNALELDDSALYLCASSLGGTKSSYEQYFGPGTRLTVT.

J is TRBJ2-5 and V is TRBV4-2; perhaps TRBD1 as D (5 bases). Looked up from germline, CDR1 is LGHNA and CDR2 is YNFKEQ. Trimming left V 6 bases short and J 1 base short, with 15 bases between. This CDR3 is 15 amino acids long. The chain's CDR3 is CASSKVGESQETQYF. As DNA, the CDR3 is TGTGCCAGCAGTAAAGTAGGGGAAAGCCAAGAGACCCAGTACTTC.

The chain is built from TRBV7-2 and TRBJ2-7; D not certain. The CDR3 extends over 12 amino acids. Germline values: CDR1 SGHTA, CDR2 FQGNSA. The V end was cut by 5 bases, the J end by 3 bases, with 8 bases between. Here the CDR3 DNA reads TGTGCCAGCAGCAGGCGGAACTACGAGCAGTACTTC. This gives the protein CASSRRNYEQYF.

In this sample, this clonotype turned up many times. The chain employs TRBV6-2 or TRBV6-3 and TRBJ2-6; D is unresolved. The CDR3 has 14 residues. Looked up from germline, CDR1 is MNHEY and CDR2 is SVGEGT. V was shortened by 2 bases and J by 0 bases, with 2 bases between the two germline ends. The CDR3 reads CASSYSSGANVLTF. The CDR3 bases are TGTGCCAGCAGTTACAGCTCTGGGGCCAACGTCCTGACTTTC.

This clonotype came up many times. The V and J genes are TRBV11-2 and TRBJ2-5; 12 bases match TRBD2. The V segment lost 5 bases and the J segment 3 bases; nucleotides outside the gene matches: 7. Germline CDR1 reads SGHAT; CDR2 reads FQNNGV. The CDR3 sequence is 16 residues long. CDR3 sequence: CASSMGWTSGKETQYF. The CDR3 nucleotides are TGTGCCAGCAGCATGGGCTGGACTAGCGGGAAAGAGACCCAGTACTTC.

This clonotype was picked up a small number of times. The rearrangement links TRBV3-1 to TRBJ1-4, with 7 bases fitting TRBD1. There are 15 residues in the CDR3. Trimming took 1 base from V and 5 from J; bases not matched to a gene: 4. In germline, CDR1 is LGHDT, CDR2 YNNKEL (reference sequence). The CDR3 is CASSQAGTENEKLFF. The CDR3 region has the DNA TGTGCCAGCAGCCAAGCCGGGACAGAAAATGAAAAACTGTTTTTT.